This passage covers 16 T cell receptor beta chains from one sample sequenced in a study of regulatory T cells in long-lasting Graves disease. To make TCR beta libraries, researchers used iRepertoire HTBI primers and Arm-PCR of CDR3 regions. TCRdb passed the multiplex PCR reads through MiXCR, listing each CDR3 protein once. The sample holds about 240,000 distinct CDR3 sequences, around 20% seen once. Stated time point: newly diagnosed GD, antithyroid drugs for less than 3 months. RNA from PBMCs was the source of the TCR library. Here the sequenced sample was peripheral blood mononuclear cells (PBMCs), taken at new diagnosis, from a patient treated with antithyroid drugs. The origin of the receptors is a female donor with Graves disease.

With regard to this clonotype: Given a much more abundant clone one base away, this may be a read error. V usage is TRBV5-1 and J usage is TRBJ1-4; 7 bases match TRBD1. J gave up 12 bases and V 4 bases, and 18 bases lay outside the gene matches. CDR3 size: 16 residues. Germline CDR1 SGHRS, CDR2 YFSETQ. The CDR3 DNA follows: TGCGCCAGCAGCCCGGGGACAGCCGCCGACATGGAAGAACTGTTTTTT. Amino acids: CASSPGTAADMEELFF.

As DNA, the CDR3 is TGCGCCAGCAGCCAAGACCGATTGGGGAGATCTAATCAGCCCCAGCATTTT. It encodes CASSQDRLGRSNQPQHF. V gene TRBV4-1 combines with J gene TRBJ1-5; D is undetermined. The V and J ends lost 0 bases and 4 bases respectively, with 16 bases between them. The germline gives CDR1 MGHRA, CDR2 YSYEKL. This CDR3 comprises 17 residues.

This clonotype appeared a few times. This sequence may be a read error, since a much larger clone differs from it by one base. V is TRBV28 and J is TRBJ2-3; no firm D call. This CDR3 region has 11 residues. CDR1 and CDR2 from the germline V gene are MDHEN and SYDVKM. Trimming stripped 8 bases from V and 9 bases from J, with 12 bases between. CDR3: CASGPLKTQYF. The CDR3 DNA is TGTGCCAGCGGCCCGTTAAAGACGCAGTATTTT. The full variable domain, rest sourced from reference TRBV28 and TRBJ2-3, is DVKVTQSSRYLVKRTGEKVFLECVQDMDHENMFWYRQDPGLGLRLIYFSYDVKMKEKGDIPEGYSVSREKKERFSLILESASTNQTSMYLCASGPLKTQYFGPGTRLTVL.

This clonotype was counted ten times or more. V and J are TRBV29-1 and TRBJ2-1; D may be TRBD1 or TRBD2 (5 bases each). Germline values: CDR1 SQVTM, CDR2 ANQGSEA. The CDR3 extends over 11 amino acids. V was trimmed by 7 bases and J by 10 bases, leaving 14 bases between them. In nucleotides, the CDR3 is TGCAGCGACGGGGCTGCGCGGGAGCAGTTCTTC. Translation: CSDGAAREQFF.

This clonotype was recorded many times. The rearrangement uses TRBV14 and TRBJ2-3; possibly TRBD1 or TRBD2 for D (5 bases each). Germline V lookup: CDR1 SGHDN, CDR2 FVKESK. Trimming took off 6 bases at V and 1 base at J, with 11 bases between the two ends. This CDR3 comprises 14 residues. The CDR3 region has the DNA TGTGCCAGCAGGCCACGGGGCGGCACAGATACGCAGTATTTT. Translated, it gives CASRPRGGTDTQYF.

The rearrangement joins TRBV25-1 to TRBJ1-2; D unresolved. The CDR3 loop spans 13 amino acids. Germline V gene sequence: CDR1 MGHDK, CDR2 SYGVNS. Trimming removed 2 bases at V and 7 bases at J, with 11 bases between. CDR3 sequence: CASSEPASVGYTF. DNA for the CDR3: TGTGCCAGCAGTGAACCCGCCTCGGTTGGCTACACCTTC.

V usage is TRBV11-2 and J usage is TRBJ2-3; D unresolved. Germline CDR1 and CDR2: SGHAT and FQNNGV. Trimming stripped 0 bases from V and 7 bases from J, with 5 bases between. There are 12 residues in the CDR3. The CDR3 DNA follows: TGTGCCAGCAGCTTAGATCGGAATACGCAGTATTTT. Translation: CASSLDRNTQYF.

This clonotype was seen at least ten times. The chain recombines TRBV3-1 with TRBJ1-3; possible D gene TRBD1, 6 bases. Germline CDR1 is LGHDT and CDR2 is YNNKEL (reference sequence). The V gene lost 4 bases and the J gene lost 1 base, with 11 bases spanning the gap. The CDR3 extends over 15 amino acids. The CDR3, as DNA: TGTGCCAGCAGCCTCGGGGGACATTCTGGAAACACCATATATTTT. This codes for CASSLGGHSGNTIYF.

This clonotype was observed many times. This rearrangement joins TRBV7-2 to TRBJ2-3, with D unclear. Trimming took off 5 bases at V and 2 bases at J, with 5 bases between the two ends. This CDR3 is built from 12 residues. CDR1 SGHTA and CDR2 FQGNSA come from the germline V gene. As DNA, the CDR3 is TGTGCCAGCAGCCTCTACACAGATACGCAGTATTTT. Its protein is CASSLYTDTQYF.

This clonotype was picked up a small number of times. The chain links TRBV7-3 to TRBJ1-1; no firm D call. Germline V gives CDR1 SGHTA, CDR2 FQGTGA. V was pared by 2 bases and J by 7 bases, with 14 bases between. CDR3 length equals 14 residues. The CDR3 sequence: CASSLLGRSNEAFF. CDR3 DNA: TGTGCCAGCAGCTTATTGGGGAGGTCTAATGAAGCTTTCTTT.

V gene TRBV28 combines with J gene TRBJ1-2, with 9 positions matching TRBD1. Germline CDR1 and CDR2: MDHEN and SYDVKM. The ends lost 4 bases at V and 3 bases at J; junction bases unmatched: 3. The CDR3 spans 14 residues. This CDR3 reads CASSYTGGYYGYTF. The CDR3 nucleotides are TGTGCCAGCAGTTATACAGGGGGCTACTATGGCTACACCTTC.

At least ten counts were recorded for this clonotype. CDR3: CASSLLVGNEQFF. CDR3 DNA: TGTGCCAGCAGCCTATTAGTGGGGAATGAGCAGTTCTTC. The rearrangement joins TRBV11-3 to TRBJ2-1; D is unclear. Germline CDR1 and CDR2: SGHNT and YENEEA. The V end lost 5 bases, the J end lost 7 bases, and 12 bases lay between the germline ends. CDR3 length: 13 amino acids.

This clonotype was detected ten times or more. The chain combines TRBV10-2 with TRBJ1-2; no clear D gene. Per the germline V gene, CDR1 is WSHSY and CDR2 is SAAADI. This CDR3 comprises 13 residues. V was clipped by 2 bases and J by 1 base, with 5 bases between them. The CDR3 DNA is TGCGCCAGCAGTGAGGAAGGTAACTATGGCTACACCTTC. This gives the protein CASSEEGNYGYTF.

This clonotype showed up many times. This rearrangement joins TRBV27 to TRBJ1-6, with 9 positions matching TRBD1. CDR3 length: 14 residues. Germline lookup yields CDR1 MNHEY and CDR2 SMNVEV (reference sequence). J gave up 9 bases and V 8 bases, and 8 bases lay outside the gene matches. DNA of the CDR3: TGTGCCAGCCAAGGACAGGGGCGAAGTTCACCCCTCCACTTT. The encoded protein is CASQGQGRSSPLHF.

This clonotype was counted once. The chain employs TRBV7-9 and TRBJ1-2, with TRBD1 matching over 9 bases. Germline V lookup: CDR1 SEHNR, CDR2 FQNEAQ (reference sequence). V dropped 7 bases and J dropped 0; count of bases not matched to a gene: 6. CDR3 length: 15 amino acids. CDR3 DNA: TGTGCCAGCACCGCCGACAGGGGGGCTAACTATGGCTACACCTTC. Translation gives CASTADRGANYGYTF.

This clonotype was detected many times. This sequence joins TRBV12-3 or TRBV12-4 and TRBJ2-1; 15 nucleotides align to TRBD2. This CDR3 is 17 amino acids long. V lost 5 bases and J lost 9; bases outside the gene matches: 11. CDR3 region: CASSPGWTSGRGGEQFF. The CDR3 region has the DNA TGTGCCAGCAGTCCTGGATGGACTAGCGGGAGGGGGGGTGAGCAGTTCTTC.